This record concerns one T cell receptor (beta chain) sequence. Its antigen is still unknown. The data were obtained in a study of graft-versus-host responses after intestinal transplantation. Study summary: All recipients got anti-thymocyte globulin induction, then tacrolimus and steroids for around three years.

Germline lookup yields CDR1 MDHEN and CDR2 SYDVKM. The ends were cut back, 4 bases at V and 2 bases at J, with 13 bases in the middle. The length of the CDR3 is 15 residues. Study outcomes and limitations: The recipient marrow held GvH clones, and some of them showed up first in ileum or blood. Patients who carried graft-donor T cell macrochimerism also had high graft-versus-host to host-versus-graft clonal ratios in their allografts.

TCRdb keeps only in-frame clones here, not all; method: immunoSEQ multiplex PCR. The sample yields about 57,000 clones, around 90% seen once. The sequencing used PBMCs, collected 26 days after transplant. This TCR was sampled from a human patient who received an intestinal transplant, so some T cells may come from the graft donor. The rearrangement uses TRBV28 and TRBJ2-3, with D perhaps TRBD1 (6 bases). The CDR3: CASSSGELNTDTQYF. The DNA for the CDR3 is TGTGCCAGCAGTTCAGGGGAGTTGAACACAGATACGCAGTATTTT.